The clone carrying this T cell receptor (beta chain) was counted a few times. Antigen unknown. The V gene's germline CDR1 is SEHNR and CDR2 FQNEAQ (reference sequence). Trimming took 2 bases from V and 4 from J, leaving 17 bases between them. The CDR3 length is 16 residues. Generated by immunoSEQ multiplex PCR, the TCRdb table keeps only in-frame clones and is missing some. The sample includes about 250,000 clones, about 90% of them seen just once. The data originate from a study of cytomegalovirus exposure and HLA in healthy donors. Separate from the roughly 610-subject first cohort, the roughly 120-subject validation cohort was the one that the donors belonged to. The study's findings and limits: It was reportedly the case that the classifier diagnosed cytomegalovirus status with high specificity and sensitivity. Cytomegalovirus association was listed for around 170 TCR beta chains.

The sample taken for sequencing was PBMCs. The sequence was collected from a man in his late teens or twenties in good health and CMV-seropositive. The chain uses TRBV7-9 and TRBJ1-2; weak D call: TRBD1 (5 bases). The DNA of the CDR3 is TGTGCCAGCAGCTTAAGTGGAGGGGAGAGGGTCTATGGCTACACCTTC. Encoded protein: CASSLSGGERVYGYTF.